These 32 T cell receptor beta chains were sequenced from one sample in a study of blood T cell repertoires in COVID-19. The data were produced by immunoSEQ multiplex PCR, yet TCRdb's version contains in-frame clones alone and is incomplete. The repertoire includes around 190,000 clones, approximately 82% of them detected once, and under 15% sits in the top ten. Sequencing was performed on peripheral blood. The receptors stem from a human donor in a cohort sampled during active COVID-19.

A note on this clone: This same CDR3 is encoded by further DNA sequences in the sample. The CDR3 region has the DNA TGTGCCAGCAGCTCGGGATCCTCCTACGAGCAGTACTTC. Amino acids: CASSSGSSYEQYF. V usage is TRBV7-9 and J usage is TRBJ2-7; weak D call: TRBD2 (5 bases). Germline loops: CDR1 SEHNR, CDR2 FQNEAQ (reference sequence). This CDR3 is built from 13 residues. Trimming left V 4 bases short and J 0 bases short, with 7 bases between.

The rearrangement joins TRBV18 to TRBJ1-1, with a possible D match to TRBD1 (6 bases). CDR1 is KGHSH and CDR2 is LQKENI in the germline V gene. V dropped 3 bases and J dropped 11 bases, with 16 bases sitting between them. This CDR3 is built from 13 residues. CDR3 in amino acids: CASSPLQGIDAFF. The CDR3 bases are TGTGCCAGCTCACCCCTTCAGGGGATTGACGCTTTCTTT.

The chain uses TRBV7-9 and TRBJ2-5, with 11 bases aligning to TRBD2. V gave up 5 bases and J gave up 5 bases; unmatched junction bases: 16. Germline assignment: CDR1 SEHNR and CDR2 FQNEAQ (reference sequence). This CDR3 is 18 amino acids long. DNA for the CDR3: TGTGCCAGCAGCCTCGCCCCGGGGGCTAGCGGGAGGACGGAGACCCAGTACTTC. Its translation: CASSLAPGASGRTETQYF.

The V gene is TRBV5-1, the J gene TRBJ1-1; D remains unclear. The V gene's germline CDR1 is SGHRS and CDR2 YFSETQ. CDR3 length: 12 residues. With 2 bases removed from V and 2 bases from J, the gap between germline ends came to 4 bases. The CDR3 coding sequence is TGCGCCAGCAGCTTTAGTAACACTGAAGCTTTCTTT. It specifies CASSFSNTEAFF.

The genes are TRBV4-1 and TRBJ2-7; tentatively, D is TRBD2 (6 bases). CDR1 and CDR2 from the germline V gene are MGHRA and YSYEKL. Trimming left V 3 bases short and J 9 bases short, with 18 bases between. The length of the CDR3 is 14 residues. The DNA for the CDR3 is TGCGCCAGCAGCCACGGGACTGACGCCCGTGGGCAGTACTTC. Amino acid sequence: CASSHGTDARGQYF.

The CDR3 reads CASSQGAGIWEQFF. The CDR3 DNA reads TGTGCCAGCAGCCAAGGAGCGGGAATCTGGGAGCAGTTCTTC. The V and J genes are TRBV3-1 (or the pseudogene TRBV3-2) and TRBJ2-1, with 7 bases that match TRBD2. The CDR3 runs 14 residues. With V trimmed by 1 base and J by 10 bases, 7 bases remained unmatched. Germline CDR1 and CDR2: LGHDT and YNNKEL (reference sequence).

J is TRBJ2-1 and V is TRBV5-1; TRBD2 matches at 8 bases. From germline, CDR1 is SGHRS and CDR2 YFSETQ. The CDR3 spans 16 residues. The junction had 8 bases not matched to a gene; V was cut back by 5 bases and J by 1 base. This chain's CDR3 is CASRHTSGDSYNEQFF. CDR3 nucleotide sequence: TGCGCCAGCAGACACACTAGCGGAGATTCCTACAATGAGCAGTTCTTC.

This chain joins TRBV5-6 and TRBJ1-5, with 7 bases fitting TRBD1. Germline CDR1 reads SGHDT; CDR2 reads YYEEEE. V was pared by 0 bases and J by 0 bases, with 9 bases of the junction left unmatched. The CDR3 runs 18 residues. The CDR3 reads CASSLAAGGPYSNQPQHF. CDR3 bases: TGTGCCAGCAGCTTGGCGGCAGGGGGACCCTATAGCAATCAGCCCCAGCATTTT.

This clone was recorded a few times. V and J are TRBV3-1 (or the pseudogene TRBV3-2) and TRBJ2-7; D is uncertain. The CDR3 consists of 12 residues. Germline CDR1 is LGHDT and CDR2 is YNNKEL (reference sequence). V was clipped by 5 bases and J by 3 bases, with 8 bases between them. The CDR3 reads CASSMFNYEQYF. The CDR3 DNA reads as TGTGCCAGCAGCATGTTCAACTACGAGCAGTACTTC.

V gene TRBV4-1 combines with J gene TRBJ2-1; D not resolved. Germline CDR1 is MGHRA and CDR2 is YSYEKL. The CDR3 runs to 12 residues. The V gene lost 1 base and the J gene lost 7 bases, with 5 bases spanning the gap. The CDR3 sequence is CASSQVSNEQFF. The DNA for the CDR3 is TGCGCCAGCAGCCAAGTTTCAAATGAGCAGTTCTTC.

The chain is built from TRBV29-1 and TRBJ2-2; 13 bases are shared with TRBD2. The CDR3 loop spans 17 amino acids. V trimming: 6 bases; J trimming: 3 bases; junction bases outside the gene matches: 10. CDR1 is SQVTM, CDR2 ANQGSEA, per germline. DNA of the CDR3: TGCAGCGTGACCGGACTAGCGGGAGTTCATGACACCGGGGAGCTGTTTTTT. Translation: CSVTGLAGVHDTGELFF.

This chain links TRBV19 with TRBJ1-1; TRBD1 aligns across 7 bases. CDR3 length: 14 residues. From germline, CDR1 is LNHDA and CDR2 SQIVND (reference sequence). Germline trimming cut 4 bases from V and 0 bases from J; bases unmatched to any gene: 2. The CDR3 nucleotides read TGTGCCAGTAGTAATGGACAGGTGAACACTGAAGCTTTCTTT. Amino acids: CASSNGQVNTEAFF.

This chain uses TRBV2 with TRBJ2-7, with D perhaps matching TRBD1 (6 bases). Deletions cut 3 bases from V and 6 bases from J, with 12 bases between. This CDR3 has 13 amino acids. In germline, CDR1 is SNHLY, CDR2 FYNNEI. The CDR3 sequence is CASSDPGVPEQYF. The CDR3 DNA follows: TGTGCCAGCAGTGATCCAGGGGTTCCCGAGCAGTACTTC.

The chain couples TRBV28 to TRBJ1-3; possibly TRBD1 for D (6 bases). There are 16 residues in the CDR3. The V end lost 4 bases, the J end lost 6 bases, and 19 bases lay between the germline ends. Germline V gene sequence: CDR1 MDHEN, CDR2 SYDVKM. The chain's CDR3 is CASSSSKDRSLNTIYF. CDR3 sequence (DNA): TGTGCCAGCAGTTCCTCCAAGGACAGATCACTAAACACCATATATTTT.

The chain combines TRBV5-6 with TRBJ2-7, with 9 bases aligning to TRBD1. This CDR3 comprises 15 residues. Trimming took 4 bases from V and 1 from J; bases not matched to a gene: 6. Germline assignment: CDR1 SGHDT and CDR2 YYEEEE. The CDR3 protein is CASSPTGTGSYEQYF. In DNA form, the CDR3 reads TGTGCCAGCAGCCCCACCGGGACAGGGTCCTACGAGCAGTACTTC.

The table lists this clone with a count of one. The chain combines TRBV19 with TRBJ2-2; 10 bases are shared with TRBD1. The junction had 13 bases not matched to a gene; V was cut back by 10 bases and J by 2 bases. The germline CDR1 and CDR2 sequences are LNHDA and SQIVND (reference sequence). The CDR3 is 17 amino acids. The CDR3 is CATQTPGQGSNTGELFF. As DNA, the CDR3 is TGTGCCACCCAGACCCCGGGACAGGGGTCCAACACCGGGGAGCTGTTTTTT.

This sequence joins TRBV6-5 and TRBJ2-5; 7 nucleotides agree with TRBD1. The V segment lost 6 bases and the J segment 5 bases; nucleotides outside the gene matches: 12. The germline CDR1 and CDR2 sequences are MNHEY and SVGAGI. The CDR3 is 15 residues long. CDR3 nucleotides: TGTGCCAGCAGCCTAAACAGGGGCGCGGCGGAGACCCAGTACTTC. Translated: CASSLNRGAAETQYF.

This clone was counted a few times. The V call is TRBV6-4, the J call TRBJ1-1, with D hard to call. The CDR3 extends over 15 amino acids. The germline gives CDR1 MRHNA, CDR2 SNTAGT. Trimming removed 4 bases from V and 0 bases from J, with 12 bases in between. The CDR3 nucleotides read TGTGCCAGCAGTGCGAGCTTTTCAATGAACACTGAAGCTTTCTTT. Its protein is CASSASFSMNTEAFF.

The rearrangement links TRBV2 to TRBJ2-3; the D is unclear. The germline V gene has CDR1 SNHLY and CDR2 FYNNEI. This CDR3 contains 15 residues. V lost 1 base to trimming and J lost 0 bases, with 8 bases between them. The CDR3 is CASSEEASSTDTQYF. CDR3 DNA sequence: TGTGCCAGCAGTGAAGAAGCGTCTAGCACAGATACGCAGTATTTT.

The chain recombines TRBV19 with TRBJ2-1; 7 nucleotides line up with TRBD1. After removal of 3 bases from V and 3 bases from J, the junction contained 2 bases not matched to a gene. CDR1 is LNHDA, CDR2 SQIVND, per germline (reference sequence). CDR3 length equals 14 residues. The CDR3 region has the DNA TGTGCCAGTAGTATCTGGGACAGCTACAATGAGCAGTTCTTC. As protein: CASSIWDSYNEQFF.

The genes are TRBV28 and TRBJ2-1, with D maybe TRBD1 (5 bases). Trimming took off 2 bases at V and 4 bases at J, with 9 bases between the two ends. The CDR3 is 14 residues long. Germline loops: CDR1 MDHEN, CDR2 SYDVKM. The CDR3 nucleotides are TGTGCCAGCAGTTTAGGGGCAGGATACAATGAGCAGTTCTTC. Protein sequence: CASSLGAGYNEQFF.

V usage is TRBV5-6 and J usage is TRBJ2-3; perhaps TRBD1 as D (6 bases). The germline V gene encodes CDR1 SGHDT and CDR2 YYEEEE. The CDR3 length is 18 residues. V was pared by 0 bases and J by 0 bases, with 17 bases between. CDR3 in amino acids: CASSLGTEGLFSTDTQYF. CDR3 sequence (DNA): TGTGCCAGCAGCTTGGGGACAGAGGGGTTATTCAGCACAGATACGCAGTATTTT.

The rearrangement joins TRBV5-1 to TRBJ2-3; 9 bases match TRBD2. The V gene end was trimmed by 4 bases and the J gene end by 0 bases; junction bases not matched to a gene: 6. CDR1 is SGHRS, CDR2 YFSETQ, per germline. The length of the CDR3 is 16 residues. The CDR3 DNA reads as TGCGCCAGCAGCGTGACTAGCGGAACTAGCACAGATACGCAGTATTTT. Its translation is CASSVTSGTSTDTQYF.

The chain couples TRBV5-1 to TRBJ2-5, with 9 bases fitting TRBD2. The CDR3 is 16 residues long. Germline V gene lookup returns CDR1 SGHRS and CDR2 YFSETQ. The J segment lost 2 bases and the V segment lost 2 bases, leaving 7 bases of the junction unmatched. The CDR3, as DNA: TGCGCCAGCAGCTTATCCCCGACTAGCGGTCAAGAGACCCAGTACTTC. Amino acids: CASSLSPTSGQETQYF.

The sample holds one count of this clone. The chain links TRBV5-5 to TRBJ1-4; 8 bases fit TRBD1. The CDR3 sequence is 18 residues long. V shed 4 bases, J shed 2 bases, and the junction held 13 bases outside the gene matches. CDR1 and CDR2 from the germline V gene are SGHKS and YYEKEE (reference sequence). Written as DNA, the CDR3 is TGTGCCAGCAGCCCAGGGGGCGCGATTATGTCTACTAATGAAAAACTGTTTTTT. This encodes CASSPGGAIMSTNEKLFF. The variable domain in full, with the rest retrieved from reference TRBV5-5 and TRBJ1-4, is DAGVTQSPTHLIKTRGQQVTLRCSPISGHKSVSWYQQVLGQGPQFIFQYYEKEERGRGNFPDRFSARQFPNYSSELNVNALLLGDSALYLCASSPGGAIMSTNEKLFFGSGTQLSVL.

The rearrangement joins TRBV30 to TRBJ1-4; a weak D match, TRBD1 (6 bases). V shed 2 bases and J shed 3 bases, with 16 bases lying between them. The CDR3 runs 16 residues. Per germline, CDR1 GTSNPN and CDR2 SVGIG (reference sequence). In DNA form, the CDR3 reads TGTGCCTGGAGTACAGGGACGGTCGCGCCTAATGAAAAACTGTTTTTT. This gives the protein CAWSTGTVAPNEKLFF. The whole variable domain, filled in from reference TRBV30 and TRBJ1-4, reads SQTIHQWPATLVQPVGSPLSLECTVEGTSNPNLYWYRQAAGRGLQLLFYSVGIGQISSEVPQNLSASRPQDRQFILSSKKLLLSDSGFYLCAWSTGTVAPNEKLFFGSGTQLSVL.

The chain is built from TRBV4-2 and TRBJ2-7; 9 bases agree with TRBD1. The CDR3 covers 14 residues. CDR1 and CDR2 (germline): LGHNA, YNFKEQ. V lost 4 bases to trimming and J lost 4 bases; unmatched junction nucleotides: 5. This CDR3 reads CASSPGQGGYEQYF. CDR3 bases: TGTGCCAGCAGCCCGGGACAGGGAGGGTACGAGCAGTACTTC.

The chain couples TRBV5-8 to TRBJ2-3; 9 nucleotides align to TRBD2. V trimming: 5 bases; J trimming: 6 bases; junction bases outside the gene matches: 10. Germline CDR1 and CDR2: SGHTS and YDEGEE. The CDR3 extends over 15 amino acids. The CDR3 DNA reads TGTGCCAGCAGACTAAGGATAGCGGGAGCCGATACGCAGTATTTT. It translates to CASRLRIAGADTQYF.

The table lists this clone with a few counts. The chain couples TRBV5-8 to TRBJ2-7, with TRBD1 identical over 10 bases. V shed 5 bases and J 5 bases; nucleotides not matched to a gene: 10. The CDR3 has 15 amino acids. The germline V gene encodes CDR1 SGHTS and CDR2 YDEGEE. The CDR3 nucleotides read TGTGCCAGCAGATCCCGGGACAGGGGAATAAACGAGCAGTACTTC. Protein: CASRSRDRGINEQYF.

The count of this clone is one. The gene calls are TRBV7-2 and TRBJ1-3; 8 bases align to TRBD1. V lost 2 bases and J lost 2; bases outside the gene matches: 5. CDR1 is SGHTA and CDR2 is FQGNSA in the germline V gene. This CDR3 has 16 residues. CDR3 nucleotide sequence: TGTGCCAGCAGCTTAAGGCAGGGGGCACCTGGAAACACCATATATTTT. It is translated as CASSLRQGAPGNTIYF.

V usage is TRBV10-2 and J usage is TRBJ1-5; D might be TRBD1 (5 bases). CDR1 WSHSY and CDR2 SAAADI come from the germline V gene. The CDR3 has 16 residues. Trimming took 2 bases from V and 0 from J, leaving 11 bases between them. The CDR3 nucleotides are TGCGCCAGCAGTGAGGGGGGGGTAAGTAGCAATCAGCCCCAGCATTTT. Protein product: CASSEGGVSSNQPQHF.

The chain couples TRBV11-2 to TRBJ2-3, with unresolved D. CDR1 SGHAT and CDR2 FQNNGV come from the germline V gene. The CDR3 covers 12 residues. V shed 0 bases and J shed 7 bases, with 5 bases lying between them. Written as DNA, the CDR3 is TGTGCCAGCAGCTTAGAATTATATACGCAGTATTTT. It codes for CASSLELYTQYF.